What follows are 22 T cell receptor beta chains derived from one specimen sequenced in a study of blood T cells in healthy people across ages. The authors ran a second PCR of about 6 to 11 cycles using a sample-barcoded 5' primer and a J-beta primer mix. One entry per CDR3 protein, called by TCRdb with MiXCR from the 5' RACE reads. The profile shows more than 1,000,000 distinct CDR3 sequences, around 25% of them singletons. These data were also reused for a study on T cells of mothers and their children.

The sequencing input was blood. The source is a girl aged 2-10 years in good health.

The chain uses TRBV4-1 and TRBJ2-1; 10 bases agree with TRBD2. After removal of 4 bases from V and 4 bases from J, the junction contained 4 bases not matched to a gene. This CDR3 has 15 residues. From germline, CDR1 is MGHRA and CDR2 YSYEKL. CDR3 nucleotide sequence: TGCGCCAGCAGCCGGCAGCGGGGGGGGTACAATGAGCAGTTCTTC. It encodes CASSRQRGGYNEQFF.

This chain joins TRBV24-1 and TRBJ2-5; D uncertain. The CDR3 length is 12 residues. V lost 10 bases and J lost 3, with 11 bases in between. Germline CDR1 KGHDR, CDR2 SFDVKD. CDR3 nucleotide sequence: TGTGCCACTAAGGGTGGAGAAGAGACCCAGTACTTC. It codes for CATKGGEETQYF.

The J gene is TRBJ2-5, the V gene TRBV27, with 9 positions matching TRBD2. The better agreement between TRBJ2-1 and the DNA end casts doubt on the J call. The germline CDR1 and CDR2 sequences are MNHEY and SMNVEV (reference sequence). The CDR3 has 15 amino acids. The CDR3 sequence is CASSPDSGSGNEQFF. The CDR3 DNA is TGTGCCAGCAGTCCCGATAGCGGGAGTGGCAATGAGCAGTTCTTC.

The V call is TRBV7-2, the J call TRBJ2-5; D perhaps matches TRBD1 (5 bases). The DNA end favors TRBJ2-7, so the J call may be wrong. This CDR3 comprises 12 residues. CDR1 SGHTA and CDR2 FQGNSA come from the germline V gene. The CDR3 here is CASSCRAYEQYF. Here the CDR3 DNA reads TGTGCCAGCAGCTGCAGGGCCTACGAGCAGTACTTC.

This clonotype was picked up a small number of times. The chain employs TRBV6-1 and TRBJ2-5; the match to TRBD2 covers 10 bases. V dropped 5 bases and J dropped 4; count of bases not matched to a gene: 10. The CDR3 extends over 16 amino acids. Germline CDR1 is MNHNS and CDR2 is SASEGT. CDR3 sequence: CASSRGPGLATETQYF. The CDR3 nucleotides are TGTGCCAGCAGTAGGGGACCGGGACTAGCGACAGAGACCCAGTACTTC.

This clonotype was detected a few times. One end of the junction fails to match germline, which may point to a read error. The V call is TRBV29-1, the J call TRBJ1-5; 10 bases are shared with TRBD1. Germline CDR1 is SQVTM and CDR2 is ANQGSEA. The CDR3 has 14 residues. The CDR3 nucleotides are TGCGGCGTCCTTATTGGGGACAGGGGACAGCCCCAGCATTTT. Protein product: CGVLIGDRGQPQHF.

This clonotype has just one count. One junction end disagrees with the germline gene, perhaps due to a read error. CDR3 loop: CTSRFDKSGELFF. Written as DNA, the CDR3 is TGTACCAGCAGATTTGATAAATCCGGGGAGCTGTTTTTT. V usage is TRBV7-9 and J usage is TRBJ2-2; the D is unclear. The germline CDR1 and CDR2 sequences are SEHNR and FQNEAQ (reference sequence). The CDR3 loop spans 13 amino acids.

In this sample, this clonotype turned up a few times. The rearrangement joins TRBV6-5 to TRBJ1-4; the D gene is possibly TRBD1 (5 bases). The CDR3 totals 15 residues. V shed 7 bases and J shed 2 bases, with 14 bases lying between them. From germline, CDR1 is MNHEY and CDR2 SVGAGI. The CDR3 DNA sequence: TGTGCCAGCACCATATCGGGGGTCACTAATGAAAAACTGTTTTTT. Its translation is CASTISGVTNEKLFF.

CDR3 amino acids: CASSFPSSPVPYEQYF. The CDR3 DNA sequence: TGTGCCAGCAGTTTCCCATCATCACCCGTACCCTACGAGCAGTACTTC. This chain links TRBV6-2 or TRBV6-3 with TRBJ2-1; no firm D call. The DNA matches TRBJ2-7 better at its end, which makes the J call doubtful. Germline V lookup: CDR1 MNHEY, CDR2 SVGEGT. This CDR3 spans 16 amino acids.

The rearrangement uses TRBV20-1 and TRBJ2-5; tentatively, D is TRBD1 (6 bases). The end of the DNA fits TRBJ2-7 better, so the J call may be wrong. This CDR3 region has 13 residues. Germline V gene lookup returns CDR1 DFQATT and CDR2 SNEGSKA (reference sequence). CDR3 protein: CSAQTGEYYEQYF. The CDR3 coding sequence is TGCAGTGCCCAGACAGGAGAATACTACGAGCAGTACTTC.

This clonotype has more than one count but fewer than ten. CDR3 coding DNA: TGTGCCAGCTCAGACGGGCAGACTAATCAGCCCCAGCATTTT. This codes for CASSDGQTNQPQHF. The chain couples TRBV24-1 to TRBJ1-5; no clear D gene. The CDR3 sequence is 14 residues long. Per germline, CDR1 KGHDR and CDR2 SFDVKD. Trimming shortened V by 11 bases and J by 4 bases, and 17 bases separated the two germline ends.

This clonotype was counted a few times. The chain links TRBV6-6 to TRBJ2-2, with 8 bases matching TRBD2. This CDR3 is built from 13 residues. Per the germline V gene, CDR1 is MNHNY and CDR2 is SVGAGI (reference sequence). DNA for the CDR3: TGTGCTACCAGCGGGAGTTTGACCGGGGAGCTGTTTTTT. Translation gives CATSGSLTGELFF.

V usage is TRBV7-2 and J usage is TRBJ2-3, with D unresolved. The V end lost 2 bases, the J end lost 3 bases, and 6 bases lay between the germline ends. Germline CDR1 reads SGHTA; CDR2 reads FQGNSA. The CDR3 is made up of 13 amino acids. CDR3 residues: CASSLFITDTQYF. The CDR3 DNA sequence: TGTGCCAGCAGCTTATTTATAACAGATACGCAGTATTTT. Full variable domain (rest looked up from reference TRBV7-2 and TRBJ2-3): GAGVSQSPSNKVTEKGKDVELRCDPISGHTALYWYRQSLGQGLEFLIYFQGNSAPDKSGLPSDRFSAERTGGSVSTLTIQRTQQEDSAVYLCASSLFITDTQYFGPGTRLTVL.

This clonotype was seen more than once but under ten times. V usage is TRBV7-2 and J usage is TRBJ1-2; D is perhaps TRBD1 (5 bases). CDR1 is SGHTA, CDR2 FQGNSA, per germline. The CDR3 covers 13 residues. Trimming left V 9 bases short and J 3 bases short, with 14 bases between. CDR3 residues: CASRSTGHYGYTF. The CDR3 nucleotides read TGTGCCAGTAGGTCAACAGGACACTATGGCTACACCTTC.

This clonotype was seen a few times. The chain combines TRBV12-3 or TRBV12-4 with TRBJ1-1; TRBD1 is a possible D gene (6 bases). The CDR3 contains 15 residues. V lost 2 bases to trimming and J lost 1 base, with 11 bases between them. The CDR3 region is CASSLTGIRNTEAFF. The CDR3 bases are TGTGCCAGCAGTTTAACAGGGATCAGGAACACTGAAGCTTTCTTT.

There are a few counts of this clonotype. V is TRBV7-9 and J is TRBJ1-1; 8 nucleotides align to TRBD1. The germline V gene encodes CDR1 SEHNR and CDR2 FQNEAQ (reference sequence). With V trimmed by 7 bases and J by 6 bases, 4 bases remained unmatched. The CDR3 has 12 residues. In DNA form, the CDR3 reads TGTGCCAGCACCCAGGGGGCTTCTGAAGCTTTCTTT. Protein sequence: CASTQGASEAFF.

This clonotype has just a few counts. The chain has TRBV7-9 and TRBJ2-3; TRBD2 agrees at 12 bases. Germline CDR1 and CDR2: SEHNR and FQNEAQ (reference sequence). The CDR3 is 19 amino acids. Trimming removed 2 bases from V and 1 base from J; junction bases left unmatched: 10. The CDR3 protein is CASSLRLAGARRGTDTQYF. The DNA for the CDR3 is TGTGCCAGCAGCTTAAGACTAGCGGGGGCCCGCAGGGGCACAGATACGCAGTATTTT.

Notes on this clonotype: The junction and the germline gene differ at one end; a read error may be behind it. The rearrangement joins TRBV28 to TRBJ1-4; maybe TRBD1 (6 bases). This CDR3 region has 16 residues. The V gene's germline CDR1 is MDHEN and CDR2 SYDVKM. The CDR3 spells CASGLLEGATNEKLFF. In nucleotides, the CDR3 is TGTGCCAGCGGTTTATTGGAGGGGGCAACTAATGAAAAACTGTTTTTT.

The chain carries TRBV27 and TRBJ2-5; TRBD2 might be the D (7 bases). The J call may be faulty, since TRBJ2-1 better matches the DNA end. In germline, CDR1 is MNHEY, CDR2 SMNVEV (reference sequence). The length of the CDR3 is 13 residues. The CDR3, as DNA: TGTGCCAGCGGGAGGGGGGTAAACAATGAGCAGTTCTTC. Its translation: CASGRGVNNEQFF.

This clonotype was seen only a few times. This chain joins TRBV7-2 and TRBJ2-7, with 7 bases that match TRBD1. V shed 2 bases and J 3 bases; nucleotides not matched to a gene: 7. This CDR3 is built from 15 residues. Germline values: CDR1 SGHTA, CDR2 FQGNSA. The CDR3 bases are TGTGCCAGCAGCTTAAGCCCGGGACAGAACTACGAGCAGTACTTC. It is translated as CASSLSPGQNYEQYF. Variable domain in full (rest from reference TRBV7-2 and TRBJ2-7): GAGVSQSPSNKVTEKGKDVELRCDPISGHTALYWYRQSLGQGLEFLIYFQGNSAPDKSGLPSDRFSAERTGGSVSTLTIQRTQQEDSAVYLCASSLSPGQNYEQYFGPGTRLTVT.

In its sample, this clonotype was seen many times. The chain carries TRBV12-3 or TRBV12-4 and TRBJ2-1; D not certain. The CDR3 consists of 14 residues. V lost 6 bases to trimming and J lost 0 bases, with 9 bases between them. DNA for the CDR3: TGTGCCAGCAGCTTTGAAAGCTCCTACAATGAGCAGTTCTTC. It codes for CASSFESSYNEQFF.

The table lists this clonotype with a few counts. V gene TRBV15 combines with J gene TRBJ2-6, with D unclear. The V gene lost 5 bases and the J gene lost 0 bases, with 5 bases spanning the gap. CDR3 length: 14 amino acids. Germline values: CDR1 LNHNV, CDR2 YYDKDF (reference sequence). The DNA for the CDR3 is TGTGCCACCAGCGAGAACTCTGGGGCCAACGTCCTGACTTTC. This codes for CATSENSGANVLTF.